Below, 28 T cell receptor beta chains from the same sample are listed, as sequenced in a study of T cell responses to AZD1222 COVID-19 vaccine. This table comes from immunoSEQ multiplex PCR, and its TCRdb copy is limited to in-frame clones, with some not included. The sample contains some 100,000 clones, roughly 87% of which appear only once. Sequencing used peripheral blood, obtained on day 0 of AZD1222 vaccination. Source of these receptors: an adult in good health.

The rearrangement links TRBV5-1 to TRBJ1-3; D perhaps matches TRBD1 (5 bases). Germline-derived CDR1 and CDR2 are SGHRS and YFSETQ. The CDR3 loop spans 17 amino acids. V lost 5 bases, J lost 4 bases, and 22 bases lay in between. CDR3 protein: CASSSGTNTRAGNTIYF. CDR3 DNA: TGCGCCAGCAGTTCCGGGACCAACACAAGAGCCGGAAACACCATATATTTT.

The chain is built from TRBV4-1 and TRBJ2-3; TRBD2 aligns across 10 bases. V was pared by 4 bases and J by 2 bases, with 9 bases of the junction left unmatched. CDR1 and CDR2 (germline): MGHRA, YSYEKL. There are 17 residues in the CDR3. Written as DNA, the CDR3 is TGCGCCAGCAGCCCCAATCCAGCGGGAGGGTCCACAGATACGCAGTATTTT. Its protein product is CASSPNPAGGSTDTQYF.

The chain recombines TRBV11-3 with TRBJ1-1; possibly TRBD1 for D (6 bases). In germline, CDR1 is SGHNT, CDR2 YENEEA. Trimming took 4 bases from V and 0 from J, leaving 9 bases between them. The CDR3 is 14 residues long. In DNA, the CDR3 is TGTGCCAGCAGCTCACAGGGTGTGAACACTGAAGCTTTCTTT. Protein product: CASSSQGVNTEAFF.

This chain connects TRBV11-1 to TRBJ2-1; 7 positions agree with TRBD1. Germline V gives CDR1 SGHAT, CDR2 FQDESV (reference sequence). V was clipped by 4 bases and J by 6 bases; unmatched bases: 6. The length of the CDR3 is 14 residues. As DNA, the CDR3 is TGTGCCAGCAGCTATACAGGGGCCCTCAATGAGCAGTTCTTC. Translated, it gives CASSYTGALNEQFF.

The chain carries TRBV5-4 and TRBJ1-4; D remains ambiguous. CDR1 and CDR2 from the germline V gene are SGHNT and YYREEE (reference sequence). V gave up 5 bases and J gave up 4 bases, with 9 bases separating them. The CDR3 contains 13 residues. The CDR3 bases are TGTGCCAGCAGTCCTGGACTTAATGAAAAACTGTTTTTT. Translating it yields CASSPGLNEKLFF. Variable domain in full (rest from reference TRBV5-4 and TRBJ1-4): ETGVTQSPTHLIKTRGQQVTLRCSSQSGHNTVSWYQQALGQGPQFIFQYYREEENGRGNFPPRFSGLQFPNYSSELNVNALELDDSALYLCASSPGLNEKLFFGSGTQLSVL.

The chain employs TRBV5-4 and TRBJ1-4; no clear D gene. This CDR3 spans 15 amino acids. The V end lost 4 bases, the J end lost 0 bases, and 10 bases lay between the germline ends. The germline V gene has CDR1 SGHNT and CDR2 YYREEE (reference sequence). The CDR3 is CASSPTAATNEKLFF. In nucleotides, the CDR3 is TGTGCCAGCAGCCCAACGGCGGCAACTAATGAAAAACTGTTTTTT.

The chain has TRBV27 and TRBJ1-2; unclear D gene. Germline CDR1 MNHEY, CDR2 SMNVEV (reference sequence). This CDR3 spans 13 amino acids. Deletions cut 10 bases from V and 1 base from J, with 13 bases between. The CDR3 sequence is CATLDRVNYGYTF. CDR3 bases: TGTGCCACATTAGATAGGGTTAACTATGGCTACACCTTC.

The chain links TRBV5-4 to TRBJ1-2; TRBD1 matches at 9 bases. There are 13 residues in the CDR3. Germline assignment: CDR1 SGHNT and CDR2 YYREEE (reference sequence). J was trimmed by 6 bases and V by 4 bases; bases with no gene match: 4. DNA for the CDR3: TGTGCCAGCAGCGTTACAGGGGGCGATGGCTACACCTTC. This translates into CASSVTGGDGYTF. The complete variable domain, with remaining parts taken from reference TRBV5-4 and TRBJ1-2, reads ETGVTQSPTHLIKTRGQQVTLRCSSQSGHNTVSWYQQALGQGPQFIFQYYREEENGRGNFPPRFSGLQFPNYSSELNVNALELDDSALYLCASSVTGGDGYTFGSGTRLTVV.

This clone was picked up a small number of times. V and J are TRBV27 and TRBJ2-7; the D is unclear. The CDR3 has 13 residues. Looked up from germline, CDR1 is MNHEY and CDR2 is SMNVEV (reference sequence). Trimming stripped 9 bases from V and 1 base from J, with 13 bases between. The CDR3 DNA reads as TGTGCCAGTCTGGACCGCGCGTCCTACGAGCAGTACTTC. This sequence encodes CASLDRASYEQYF.

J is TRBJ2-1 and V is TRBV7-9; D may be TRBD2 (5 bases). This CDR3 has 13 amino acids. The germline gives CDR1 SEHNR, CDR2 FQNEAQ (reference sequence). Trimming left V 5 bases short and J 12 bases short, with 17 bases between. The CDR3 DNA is TGTGCCAGCAGCCTGGCGGGTGCGGCCACGCAGTTCTTC. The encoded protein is CASSLAGAATQFF.

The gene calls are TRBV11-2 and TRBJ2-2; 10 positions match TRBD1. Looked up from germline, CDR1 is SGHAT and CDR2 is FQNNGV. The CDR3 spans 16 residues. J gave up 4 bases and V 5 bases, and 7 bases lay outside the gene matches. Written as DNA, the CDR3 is TGTGCCAGCAGCCTGCCGGGACAGGGGCGCACCGGGGAGCTGTTTTTT. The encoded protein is CASSLPGQGRTGELFF.

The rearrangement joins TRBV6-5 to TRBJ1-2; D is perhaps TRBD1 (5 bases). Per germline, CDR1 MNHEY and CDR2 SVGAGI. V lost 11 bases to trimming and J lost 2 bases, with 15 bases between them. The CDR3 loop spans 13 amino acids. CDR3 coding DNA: TGTGCCGCTCGCCCCGGGGCAAACTATGGCTACACCTTC. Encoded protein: CAARPGANYGYTF.

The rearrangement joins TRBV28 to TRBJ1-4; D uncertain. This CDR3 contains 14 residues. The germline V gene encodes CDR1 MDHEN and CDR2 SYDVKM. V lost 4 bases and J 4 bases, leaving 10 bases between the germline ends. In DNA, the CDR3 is TGTGCCAGCAGTTCGTGGCAGAATAATGAAAAACTGTTTTTT. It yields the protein CASSSWQNNEKLFF. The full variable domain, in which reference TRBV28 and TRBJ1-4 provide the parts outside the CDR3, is DVKVTQSSRYLVKRTGEKVFLECVQDMDHENMFWYRQDPGLGLRLIYFSYDVKMKEKGDIPEGYSVSREKKERFSLILESASTNQTSMYLCASSSWQNNEKLFFGSGTQLSVL.

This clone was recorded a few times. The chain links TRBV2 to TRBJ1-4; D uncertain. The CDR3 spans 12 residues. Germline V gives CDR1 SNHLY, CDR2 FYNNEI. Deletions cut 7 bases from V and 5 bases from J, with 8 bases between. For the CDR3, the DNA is TGTGCCAGCATGGGCTGGAATGAAAAACTGTTTTTT. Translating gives CASMGWNEKLFF.

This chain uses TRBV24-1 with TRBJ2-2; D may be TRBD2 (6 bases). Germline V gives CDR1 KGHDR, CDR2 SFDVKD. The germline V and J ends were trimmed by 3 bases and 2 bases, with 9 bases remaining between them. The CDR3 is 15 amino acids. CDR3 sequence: CATSDPGRNTGELFF. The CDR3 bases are TGTGCCACCAGTGATCCCGGGAGAAACACCGGGGAGCTGTTTTTT.

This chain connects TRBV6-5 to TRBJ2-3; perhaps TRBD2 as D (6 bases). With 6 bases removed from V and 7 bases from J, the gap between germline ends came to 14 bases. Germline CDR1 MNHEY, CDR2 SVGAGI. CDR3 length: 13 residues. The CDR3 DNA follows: TGTGCCAGCAGGTGGGGGGTTCAGAATACGCAGTATTTT. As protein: CASRWGVQNTQYF.

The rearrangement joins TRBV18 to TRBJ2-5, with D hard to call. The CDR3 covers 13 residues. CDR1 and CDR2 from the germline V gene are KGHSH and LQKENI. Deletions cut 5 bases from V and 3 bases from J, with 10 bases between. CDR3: CASSSNSEETQYF. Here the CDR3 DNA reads TGTGCCAGCTCATCGAATAGTGAAGAGACCCAGTACTTC.

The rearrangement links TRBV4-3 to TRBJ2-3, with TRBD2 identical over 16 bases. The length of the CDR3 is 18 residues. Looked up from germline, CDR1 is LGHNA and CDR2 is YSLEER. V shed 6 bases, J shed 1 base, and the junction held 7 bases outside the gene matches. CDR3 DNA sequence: TGCGCCAGCAGTCGGGGACTAGCGGGGGGGCAGCGCACAGATACGCAGTATTTT. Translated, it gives CASSRGLAGGQRTDTQYF.

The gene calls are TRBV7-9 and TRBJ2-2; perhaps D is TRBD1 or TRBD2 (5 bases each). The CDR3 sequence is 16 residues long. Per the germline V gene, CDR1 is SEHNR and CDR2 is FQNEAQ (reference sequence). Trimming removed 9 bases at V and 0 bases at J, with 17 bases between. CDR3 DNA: TGTGCCAGTACACAAACGGGGCAGGCGAACACCGGGGAGCTGTTTTTT. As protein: CASTQTGQANTGELFF. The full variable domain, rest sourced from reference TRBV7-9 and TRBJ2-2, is DTGVSQNPRHKITKRGQNVTFRCDPISEHNRLYWYRQTLGQGPEFLTYFQNEAQLEKSRLLSDRFSAERPKGSFSTLEIQRTEQGDSAMYLCASTQTGQANTGELFFGEGSRLTVL.

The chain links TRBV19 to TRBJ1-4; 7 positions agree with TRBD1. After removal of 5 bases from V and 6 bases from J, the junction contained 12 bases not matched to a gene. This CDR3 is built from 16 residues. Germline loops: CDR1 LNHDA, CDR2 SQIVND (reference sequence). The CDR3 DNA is TGTGCCAGTAGTTTTTTACCGGGACAGCGCTATGAAAAACTGTTTTTT. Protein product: CASSFLPGQRYEKLFF.

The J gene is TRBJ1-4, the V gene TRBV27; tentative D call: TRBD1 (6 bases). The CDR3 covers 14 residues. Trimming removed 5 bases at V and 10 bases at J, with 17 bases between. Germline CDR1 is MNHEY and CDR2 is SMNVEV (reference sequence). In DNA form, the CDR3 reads TGTGCCAGCAGTCGGGACGCAGGGGCGGGAAAACTGTTTTTT. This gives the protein CASSRDAGAGKLFF.

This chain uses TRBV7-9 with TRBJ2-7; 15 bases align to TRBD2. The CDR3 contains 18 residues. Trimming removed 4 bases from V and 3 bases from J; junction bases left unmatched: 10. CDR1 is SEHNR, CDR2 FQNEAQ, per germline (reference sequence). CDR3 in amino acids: CASSSNQGTSGRSYEQYF. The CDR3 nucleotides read TGTGCCAGCAGCTCGAATCAAGGGACTAGCGGGAGGAGCTACGAGCAGTACTTC. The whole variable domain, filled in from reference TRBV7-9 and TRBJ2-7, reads DTGVSQNPRHKITKRGQNVTFRCDPISEHNRLYWYRQTLGQGPEFLTYFQNEAQLEKSRLLSDRFSAERPKGSFSTLEIQRTEQGDSAMYLCASSSNQGTSGRSYEQYFGPGTRLTVT.

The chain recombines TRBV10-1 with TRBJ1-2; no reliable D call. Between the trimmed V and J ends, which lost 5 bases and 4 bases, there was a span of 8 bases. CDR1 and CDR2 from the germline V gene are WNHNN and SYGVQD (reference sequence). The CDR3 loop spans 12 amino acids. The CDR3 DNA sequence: TGCGCCAGCAGTAATAAGACCTATGGCTACACCTTC. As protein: CASSNKTYGYTF.

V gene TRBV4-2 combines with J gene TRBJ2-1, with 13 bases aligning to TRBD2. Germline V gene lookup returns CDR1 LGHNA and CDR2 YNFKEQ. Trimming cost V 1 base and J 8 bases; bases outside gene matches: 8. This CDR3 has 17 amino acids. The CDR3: CASSQGTSGGASDEQFF. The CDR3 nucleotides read TGTGCCAGCAGCCAAGGAACTAGCGGGGGGGCCTCGGATGAGCAGTTCTTC.

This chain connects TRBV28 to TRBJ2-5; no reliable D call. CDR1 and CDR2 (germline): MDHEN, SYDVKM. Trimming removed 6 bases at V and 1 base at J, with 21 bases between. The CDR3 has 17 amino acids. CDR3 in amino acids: CASSPIPGPWGQETQYF. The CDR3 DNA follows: TGTGCCAGCAGCCCCATTCCAGGACCCTGGGGCCAAGAGACCCAGTACTTC. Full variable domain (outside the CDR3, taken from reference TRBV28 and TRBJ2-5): DVKVTQSSRYLVKRTGEKVFLECVQDMDHENMFWYRQDPGLGLRLIYFSYDVKMKEKGDIPEGYSVSREKKERFSLILESASTNQTSMYLCASSPIPGPWGQETQYFGPGTRLLVL.

The CDR3 region is CASSLAQGRGRGKLFF. CDR3 coding DNA: TGTGCCAGCAGCTTAGCTCAGGGAAGGGGGCGCGGAAAACTGTTTTTT. The genes are TRBV7-9 and TRBJ1-4; TRBD1 aligns across 7 bases. CDR1 and CDR2 from the germline V gene are SEHNR and FQNEAQ (reference sequence). The length of the CDR3 is 16 residues. The V and J ends lost 0 bases and 10 bases, in that order; junction bases with no gene match: 11.

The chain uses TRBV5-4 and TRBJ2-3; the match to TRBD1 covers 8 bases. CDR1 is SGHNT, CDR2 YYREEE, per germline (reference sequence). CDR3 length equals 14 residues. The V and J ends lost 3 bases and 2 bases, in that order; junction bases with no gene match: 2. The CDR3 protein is CASSYRGFTDTQYF. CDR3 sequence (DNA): TGTGCCAGCAGCTACAGGGGGTTCACAGATACGCAGTATTTT.

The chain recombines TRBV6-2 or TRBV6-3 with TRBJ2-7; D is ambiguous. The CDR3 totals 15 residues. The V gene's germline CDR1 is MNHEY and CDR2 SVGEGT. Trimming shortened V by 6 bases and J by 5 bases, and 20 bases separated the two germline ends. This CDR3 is CASSRQLGEIHEQYF. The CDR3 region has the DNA TGTGCCAGCAGCCGCCAACTTGGGGAAATCCACGAGCAGTACTTC.